A selection of T cell receptor beta chains follows, all from one sample in a study of beta chain features in type 1 diabetes. The repertoire was sequenced with immunoSEQ multiplex PCR; TCRdb's copy has only in-frame clones and lacks some. This repertoire shows around 300,000 clones, roughly 8% found once; its top ten account for more than 0.9%. Sequenced material: central memory CD4+ T cells from blood. The receptors were sampled from a woman aged 18-29 years in good health. Each CDR3 is given with its conserved first and last residue. Each record gives: CDR3 DNA, CDR3 protein, clone size, J gene, V gene, D gene. The D gene is left open where the match is weak. Clone size is given for some rows only: seen once, a few or many times, or a class if the clone is expanded.

CDR3 DNA: TGCGCCAGCAGCCAAGATCATCGGACGGGGGACGAAAAACTGTTTTTT
CDR3 protein: CASSQDHRTGDEKLFF
clone size: few
J gene: TRBJ1-4
V gene: TRBV4-3
D gene: -

CDR3 DNA: TGTGCCAGTCGAACAAAACAGTTTTTCTATGGCTACACCTTC
CDR3 protein: CASRTKQFFYGYTF
clone size: -
J gene: TRBJ1-2
V gene: TRBV19
D gene: -

CDR3 DNA: TGTGCCAGCAGTGAAAGGGGGACAGTTTCTAGTGAGCAGTTCTTC
CDR3 protein: CASSERGTVSSEQFF
clone size: few
J gene: TRBJ2-1
V gene: TRBV25-1
D gene: TRBD1

CDR3 DNA: TGCGCCAGCAGCGAGACAGTCGTTAGCTCCTACAATGAGCAGTTCTTC
CDR3 protein: CASSETVVSSYNEQFF
clone size: few
J gene: TRBJ2-1
V gene: TRBV5-1
D gene: -

CDR3 DNA: TGTGCCACCAGCCGAACCACAGGGCGGTTTGGGAGCAATCAGCCCCAGCATTTT
CDR3 protein: CATSRTTGRFGSNQPQHF
clone size: few
J gene: TRBJ1-5
V gene: TRBV15
D gene: -

CDR3 DNA: TGTGCCAGCAGCTTACTGGGGGCGGGGGAAGAGACCCAGTACTTC
CDR3 protein: CASSLLGAGEETQYF
clone size: few
J gene: TRBJ2-5
V gene: TRBV7-7
D gene: -

CDR3 DNA: TGTGCCAGCAGCTTAGGGGCCAATCCCTACGAGCAGTACTTC
CDR3 protein: CASSLGANPYEQYF
clone size: -
J gene: TRBJ2-7
V gene: TRBV7-2
D gene: -

CDR3 DNA: TGTGCCAGCAGCTTAACTGGGGCCGCCGAGGACACTGAAGCTTTCTTT
CDR3 protein: CASSLTGAAEDTEAFF
clone size: few
J gene: TRBJ1-1
V gene: TRBV7-3
D gene: -

CDR3 DNA: TGCGCCAGCAGCCAAGGGGACGGAAATGGCTACACCTTC
CDR3 protein: CASSQGDGNGYTF
clone size: -
J gene: TRBJ1-2
V gene: TRBV4-1
D gene: -

CDR3 DNA: TGTGCCAGCAGCAGAGGACTAGCGGGAGCGGGTGAGACCCAGTACTTC
CDR3 protein: CASSRGLAGAGETQYF
clone size: -
J gene: TRBJ2-5
V gene: TRBV14
D gene: TRBD2

CDR3 DNA: TGTGCCAGCAGAGAGACTGGGGCCAACGTCCTGACTTTC
CDR3 protein: CASRETGANVLTF
clone size: few
J gene: TRBJ2-6
V gene: TRBV6-1
D gene: -

CDR3 DNA: TGCGCCAGCAGCTTGGACAGTCGCACAGATACGCAGTATTTT
CDR3 protein: CASSLDSRTDTQYF
clone size: -
J gene: TRBJ2-3
V gene: TRBV5-1
D gene: -

CDR3 DNA: TGCGCCAGCAAAACGACAATTCAGAGCTCTGGGGCCAACGTCCTGACTTTC
CDR3 protein: CASKTTIQSSGANVLTF
clone size: few
J gene: TRBJ2-6
V gene: TRBV5-1
D gene: -

CDR3 DNA: TGTGCCAGCTCACTTGGACAGGCAGCCAAAAACATTCAGTACTTC
CDR3 protein: CASSLGQAAKNIQYF
clone size: many
J gene: TRBJ2-4
V gene: TRBV18
D gene: TRBD1

CDR3 DNA: TGTGCCAGCAGCCACGGAGGGGAGGTAGTCTATGGCTACACCTTC
CDR3 protein: CASSHGGEVVYGYTF
clone size: few
J gene: TRBJ1-2
V gene: TRBV6-6
D gene: -

CDR3 DNA: TGTGCCAACAAGCTAGCGGCAGCCACCGGGGAGCTGTTTTTT
CDR3 protein: CANKLAAATGELFF
clone size: -
J gene: TRBJ2-2
V gene: TRBV2
D gene: TRBD2

CDR3 DNA: TGTGCCACCAGCACGAGGGGGGCGCGGGAGCAGTACTTC
CDR3 protein: CATSTRGAREQYF
clone size: -
J gene: TRBJ2-7
V gene: TRBV15
D gene: -

CDR3 DNA: TGTGCCAGCAGCTTAGGAGGGTCCAACACTGAAGCTTTCTTT
CDR3 protein: CASSLGGSNTEAFF
clone size: -
J gene: TRBJ1-1
V gene: TRBV11-3
D gene: -

CDR3 DNA: TGTGCCAGCAGCCGAACACGGCGGGGAGCCGGGTTAAGCACAGATACGCAGTATTTT
CDR3 protein: CASSRTRRGAGLSTDTQYF
clone size: few
J gene: TRBJ2-3
V gene: TRBV5-6
D gene: -

CDR3 DNA: TGTGCCTGGAGTAAGGGGATGCAGTATTTT
CDR3 protein: CAWSKGMQYF
clone size: many
J gene: TRBJ2-3
V gene: TRBV30
D gene: -

CDR3 DNA: TGTGCCAGCAGCTTATTCTATACGGGAGAGACCCAGTACTTC
CDR3 protein: CASSLFYTGETQYF
clone size: -
J gene: TRBJ2-5
V gene: TRBV11-2
D gene: -

CDR3 DNA: TGTGCCAGCAGTTACGGACAGTACGCTGAAGCTTTCTTT
CDR3 protein: CASSYGQYAEAFF
clone size: few
J gene: TRBJ1-1
V gene: TRBV6-5
D gene: -

CDR3 DNA: TGTGCCAGCAGCTCGGACAGGGCGAACTATGGCTACACCTTC
CDR3 protein: CASSSDRANYGYTF
clone size: many
J gene: TRBJ1-2
V gene: TRBV7-9
D gene: TRBD1

CDR3 DNA: TGTGCCAGCAGCGGGGCTTCATATGGCTACACCTTC
CDR3 protein: CASSGASYGYTF
clone size: -
J gene: TRBJ1-2
V gene: TRBV5-4
D gene: -

CDR3 DNA: TGTGCCAGCGGGGGTAGTTTGGAGCTGTTTTTT
CDR3 protein: CASGGSLELFF
clone size: -
J gene: TRBJ2-2
V gene: TRBV2
D gene: -

CDR3 DNA: TGTGCCAGCAGCTTAAGTCCAGGGGGCGGTGAAGCTTTCTTT
CDR3 protein: CASSLSPGGGEAFF
clone size: few
J gene: TRBJ1-1
V gene: TRBV7-3
D gene: TRBD1

CDR3 DNA: TGCAGCGTTGAAGGGTGGCCTCGTGGTGAGCAGTACTTC
CDR3 protein: CSVEGWPRGEQYF
clone size: many
J gene: TRBJ2-7
V gene: TRBV29-1
D gene: -

CDR3 DNA: TGTGCCAGCAGCTTAATGTGGCTCGCAGAATACCATGGCTACACCTTC
CDR3 protein: CASSLMWLAEYHGYTF
clone size: few
J gene: TRBJ1-2
V gene: TRBV7-2
D gene: -

CDR3 DNA: TGTGCCAGCAGCTTAGGACTAGCGGGGTCATCAGATACGCAGTATTTT
CDR3 protein: CASSLGLAGSSDTQYF
clone size: many
J gene: TRBJ2-3
V gene: TRBV7-2
D gene: TRBD2

CDR3 DNA: TGTGCCAGCTCATCAGACAGCCTGAACACTGAAGCTTTCTTT
CDR3 protein: CASSSDSLNTEAFF
clone size: few
J gene: TRBJ1-1
V gene: TRBV18
D gene: -

CDR3 DNA: TGTGCCAGCAGTTTACGGCCGGGACAGTATAGCAATCAGCCCCAGCATTTT
CDR3 protein: CASSLRPGQYSNQPQHF
clone size: -
J gene: TRBJ1-5
V gene: TRBV28
D gene: TRBD1

CDR3 DNA: TGTGCCAGCGAGGGCCAGACAGGCTACAATGAGCAGTTCTTC
CDR3 protein: CASEGQTGYNEQFF
clone size: -
J gene: TRBJ2-1
V gene: TRBV7-3
D gene: -

CDR3 DNA: TGTGCCAGCAGCCTCTCCGGGACAGGGGTGTCCGAGCAGTACTTC
CDR3 protein: CASSLSGTGVSEQYF
clone size: -
J gene: TRBJ2-7
V gene: TRBV7-2
D gene: TRBD1

CDR3 DNA: TGTGCCAGTAGTCCCCAACGAGGGGGCCCAAACATTCAGTACTTC
CDR3 protein: CASSPQRGGPNIQYF
clone size: -
J gene: TRBJ2-4
V gene: TRBV19
D gene: TRBD1

CDR3 DNA: TGTGCCAGCAGCTTCGTGTCAGGGGGCTCGGATACGCAGTATTTT
CDR3 protein: CASSFVSGGSDTQYF
clone size: many
J gene: TRBJ2-3
V gene: TRBV7-6
D gene: TRBD1

CDR3 DNA: TGTGCCAGCAGCGTAGTAGGGGGCAGCGGAAAACTGTTTTTT
CDR3 protein: CASSVVGGSGKLFF
clone size: few
J gene: TRBJ1-4
V gene: TRBV9
D gene: TRBD1

CDR3 DNA: TGTGCCAGCAGCAAAGCCCTCGGAGGATACGCTGGAAACACCATATATTTT
CDR3 protein: CASSKALGGYAGNTIYF
clone size: many
J gene: TRBJ1-3
V gene: TRBV21-1
D gene: -

CDR3 DNA: TGTGCCAGCAGCTACTGGAAGCGGGGTTCTGGGTACGAGCAGTACTTC
CDR3 protein: CASSYWKRGSGYEQYF
clone size: -
J gene: TRBJ2-7
V gene: TRBV27
D gene: TRBD2

CDR3 DNA: TGCGCCAGCAGCCCGGGACTAGCGGGGGGGTTGGAGCAGTTCTTC
CDR3 protein: CASSPGLAGGLEQFF
clone size: many
J gene: TRBJ2-1
V gene: TRBV5-1
D gene: TRBD2

CDR3 DNA: TGTGCCAGCACCTCGGACACCGCTAACTATGGCTACACCTTC
CDR3 protein: CASTSDTANYGYTF
clone size: few
J gene: TRBJ1-2
V gene: TRBV9
D gene: -